Following are 15 T cell receptor beta chains from one sample sequenced in a study of CD4 and CD8 cells across lung adenocarcinoma regions. TCRdb analysed the PCR reads with MiXCR anew, one entry per CDR3 protein. Counted here are approximately 20,000 distinct CDR3 sequences, 46% occurring once; the ten biggest clones make up about 19%. Material for sequencing was CD4+ T cells from the margin of a lung tumor. The receptors stem from a male donor with lung adenocarcinoma. The CD4 and CD8 labels of this study may be unreliable.

By share of the sample, this clonotype is medium-sized (0.01 to 0.1%). The chain carries TRBV10-1 and TRBJ2-1; no definite D call. V lost 3 bases and J 5 bases, leaving 17 bases between the germline ends. The CDR3 is 16 residues long. Germline CDR1 and CDR2: WNHNN and SYGVQD (reference sequence). The CDR3 loop is CASSEPTGWWNNEQFF. DNA for the CDR3: TGCGCCAGCAGTGAACCGACCGGGTGGTGGAACAATGAGCAGTTCTTC.

As concerns this clonotype: Just one base apart from a much larger clone, this may be a read error. The J gene is TRBJ2-5, the V gene TRBV20-1, with 10 bases that match TRBD2. From germline, CDR1 is DFQATT and CDR2 SNEGSKA (reference sequence). This CDR3 is 16 amino acids long. CDR3 sequence reads: CSGSVFWTSGEETQNF. CDR3 coding DNA: TGCAGTGGTTCTGTCTTTTGGACTAGCGGCGAAGAGACCCAGAACTTC.

The V and J genes are TRBV6-1 and TRBJ1-2; TRBD1 is a possible D gene (6 bases). Between the trimmed V and J ends, which lost 7 bases and 4 bases, there was a span of 16 bases. The CDR3 extends over 14 amino acids. Germline assignment: CDR1 MNHNS and CDR2 SASEGT. The CDR3 DNA follows: TGTGCCAGCACTCGAACGGGGGGGGCCTATGGCTACACCTTC. Translation: CASTRTGGAYGYTF.

This clonotype occurred a few times. This rearrangement joins TRBV7-2 to TRBJ2-7; D possibly corresponds to TRBD1 (5 bases). Germline V gives CDR1 SGHTA, CDR2 FQGNSA. This CDR3 comprises 13 residues. V was clipped by 4 bases and J by 3 bases, with 10 bases between them. CDR3 sequence: CASSSTRVYEQYF. CDR3 nucleotides: TGTGCCAGCAGCTCAACCAGGGTCTACGAGCAGTACTTC.

Turning to this clonotype: The junction departs from germline at one end; a sequencing error may be responsible. The rearrangement uses TRBV6-8 and TRBJ2-2, with D perhaps matching TRBD1 or TRBD2 (5 bases each). CDR3 length: 18 amino acids. The germline V gene encodes CDR1 MNHGY and CDR2 SAAAGT. The CDR3 sequence is CASSYSRWSYVNTGTLYF. CDR3 coding DNA: TGTGCCAGCAGTTACTCGCGTTGGTCTTACGTAAACACCGGGACGCTGTATTTT.

The chain combines TRBV27 with TRBJ2-5; 10 bases line up with TRBD2. Germline V gene sequence: CDR1 MNHEY, CDR2 SMNVEV (reference sequence). This CDR3 is 13 amino acids long. V was pared by 6 bases and J by 9 bases, with 7 bases of the junction left unmatched. The CDR3 spells CASSTSGVVSQYF. The CDR3 DNA is TGTGCCAGCAGCACTAGCGGGGTGGTTTCCCAGTACTTC.

V gene TRBV7-3 combines with J gene TRBJ2-2; the match to TRBD2 covers 7 bases. From germline, CDR1 is SGHTA and CDR2 FQGTGA. The CDR3 covers 17 residues. V lost 0 bases to trimming and J lost 3 bases; unmatched junction nucleotides: 7. CDR3 in amino acids: CASSLTSSGRDTGELFF. CDR3 coding DNA: TGTGCCAGCAGCTTAACATCTAGTGGGAGGGACACCGGGGAGCTGTTTTTT.

At least ten counts were recorded for this clonotype. V and J are TRBV27 and TRBJ2-5; D possibly corresponds to TRBD1 (5 bases). The CDR3 extends over 16 amino acids. Germline V gene lookup returns CDR1 MNHEY and CDR2 SMNVEV (reference sequence). V shed 0 bases and J shed 5 bases, with 16 bases lying between them. CDR3: CASSLSDPGYSETQYF. CDR3 DNA: TGTGCCAGCAGTTTATCCGACCCAGGGTATTCGGAGACCCAGTACTTC.

This clonotype was seen ten or more times. The rearrangement uses TRBV11-2 and TRBJ2-1; D not certain. This CDR3 contains 12 residues. The V end was cut by 4 bases, the J end by 10 bases, with 11 bases between. The germline CDR1 and CDR2 sequences are SGHAT and FQNNGV. The CDR3 here is CASSSPGREQFF. For the CDR3, the DNA is TGTGCCAGCAGCTCCCCGGGCAGGGAGCAGTTCTTC.

This clonotype was detected many times. The CDR3 is CASRNRTGSMNTEAFF. In DNA form, the CDR3 reads TGTGCCAGCAGAAACCGAACAGGATCCATGAACACTGAAGCTTTCTTT. This chain connects TRBV6-4 to TRBJ1-1; maybe TRBD1 (5 bases). CDR1 MRHNA and CDR2 SNTAGT come from the germline V gene. The CDR3 totals 16 residues. Trimming took 6 bases from V and 0 from J, leaving 17 bases between them.

The chain has TRBV6-1 and TRBJ2-3; no definite D call. Trimming left V 1 base short and J 0 bases short, with 8 bases between. The CDR3 consists of 15 residues. CDR1 is MNHNS and CDR2 is SASEGT in the germline V gene. The CDR3 region is CASSEDGTSTDTQYF. The CDR3 nucleotides read TGTGCCAGCAGTGAAGACGGAACTAGCACAGATACGCAGTATTTT.

Of note for this clonotype: This could be a read error, since a much larger clone is one nucleotide away. The chain carries TRBV3-1 and TRBJ2-5; no definite D call. Germline V lookup: CDR1 LGHDT, CDR2 YNNKEL (reference sequence). The length of the CDR3 is 14 residues. The germline V and J ends were trimmed by 4 bases and 11 bases, with 20 bases remaining between them. CDR3 amino acids: CASSLFTAYNEQYF. For the CDR3, the DNA is TGTGCCAGCAGCCTCTTTACCGCCTACAATGAGCAGTACTTC.

About this clonotype itself: No conserved phenylalanine or tryptophan is present at the end of the CDR3, so a read error is the likely explanation. It is unclear where the CDR3 begins or ends on the DNA, so no DNA is shown, and the CDR3 is as TCRdb lists it. The chain uses TRBV15 and TRBJ2-1. The germline CDR1 and CDR2 sequences are LNHNV and YYDKDF (reference sequence). Counting both end residues, the CDR3 totals 9 amino acids. CDR3 protein: CCHHWVPCS.

This clonotype is medium-sized in the sample. V usage is TRBV10-1 and J usage is TRBJ2-4; D tentatively fits TRBD1 or TRBD2 (6 bases each). The CDR3 is 19 residues long. Germline V lookup: CDR1 WNHNN, CDR2 SYGVQD (reference sequence). V was clipped by 1 base and J by 0 bases, with 19 bases between them. CDR3 nucleotide sequence: TGCGCCAGCAGTGAGTTAATAGGGGGGATAATACTAGCCAAAAACATTCAGTACTTC. It encodes CASSELIGGIILAKNIQYF.

This chain connects TRBV6-1 to TRBJ1-2; the D is unclear. V lost 6 bases and J lost 9, with 11 bases in between. The CDR3 sequence is 11 residues long. CDR1 MNHNS and CDR2 SASEGT come from the germline V gene. For the CDR3, the DNA is TGTGCCAGCAGCGCGGGCAGCCGCTACACCTTC. Translating gives CASSAGSRYTF.